Below, 23 T cell receptor beta chains from the same sample are listed, as sequenced in a study of spatial heterogeneity in lung cancer. Time point reported: sample taken at primary tumor resection. TCRdb re-called the 5' RACE reads with MiXCR, one entry per CDR3 protein. The sample records over 10,000 distinct CDR3 sequences, approximately 5.6% being singletons. Notes on the study in general: Tumor mutation counts were tracked by expanded intratumoral alpha and beta TCR counts.

These receptors lack a known antigen. The sequenced sample was lung tumor tissue, obtained at surgery. Every receptor here comes from a female donor with early-stage non-small cell lung cancer.

A word on this clonotype: This beta chain is a stray sequence in a library constructed for alpha chains; its clone size is not meaningful. The chain recombines TRBV5-1 with TRBJ2-7; D tentatively reads TRBD1 or TRBD2 (5 bases each). Germline assignment: CDR1 SGHRS and CDR2 YFSETQ. Trimming took off 6 bases at V and 5 bases at J, with 15 bases between the two ends. The CDR3 totals 13 residues. CDR3 protein: CASTWAGTDEQYF. The CDR3, as DNA: TGCGCCAGCACGTGGGCAGGGACGGACGAGCAGTACTTC.

There are many counts of this clonotype. This beta chain turned up in a library designed for alpha chains; as an off-target read, its abundance says little. This chain links TRBV12-3 or TRBV12-4 with TRBJ2-7; D gene ambiguous. This CDR3 spans 14 amino acids. Trimming stripped 3 bases from V and 0 bases from J, with 9 bases between. Written as DNA, the CDR3 is TGTGCCAGCAGTTTTGGGCGTACCTCCTACGAGCAGTACTTC. Encoded protein: CASSFGRTSYEQYF.

This clonotype was detected many times. This beta chain is a stray sequence in a library constructed for alpha chains; its clone size is not meaningful. The V and J genes are TRBV6-5 and TRBJ2-7; D call uncertain. Trimming removed 0 bases from V and 3 bases from J, with 9 bases in between. This CDR3 has 14 residues. The germline V gene encodes CDR1 MNHEY and CDR2 SVGAGI. CDR3 protein: CASSYSKEYYEQYF. As DNA, the CDR3 is TGTGCCAGCAGTTACTCGAAGGAGTACTACGAGCAGTACTTC.

Worth noting for this clonotype: For a library built for alpha chains, this beta chain is a stray read; little rests on its size. The rearrangement links TRBV4-3 to TRBJ1-2; D gene uncertain. This CDR3 is 14 amino acids long. From germline, CDR1 is LGHNA and CDR2 YSLEER. V lost 0 bases and J 8 bases, leaving 13 bases between the germline ends. CDR3 residues: CASSQDGRGKGYTF. The CDR3, as DNA: TGCGCCAGCAGCCAAGATGGACGGGGTAAAGGCTACACCTTC.

In this sample, this clonotype turned up many times. In a library made to pick up alpha chains, this beta chain is a stray read with a size that means little. The chain couples TRBV7-9 to TRBJ1-1; a weak D match, TRBD1 (5 bases). The CDR3 contains 13 residues. Trimming removed 6 bases at V and 5 bases at J, with 13 bases between. Germline CDR1 reads SEHNR; CDR2 reads FQNEAQ (reference sequence). In DNA form, the CDR3 reads TGTGCCAGCAGTCAAAAAGGGGAGACTGAAGCTTTCTTT. Its protein product is CASSQKGETEAFF.

This clonotype came up many times. This beta chain appears as a stray read in a library generated for alpha chains; its size is not informative. The genes are TRBV12-3 or TRBV12-4 and TRBJ1-1; D ambiguous. There are 13 residues in the CDR3. The germline V and J ends were trimmed by 1 base and 7 bases, with 10 bases remaining between them. The CDR3 DNA reads as TGTGCCAGCAGTTTAGTTGGGATTCGTGAAGCTTTCTTT. Its translation: CASSLVGIREAFF.

The table lists this clonotype with many counts. This beta chain is a stray read from a library made for alpha chains; its abundance is not meaningful. The gene calls are TRBV30 and TRBJ1-6; 8 bases align to TRBD1. Germline lookup yields CDR1 GTSNPN and CDR2 SVGIG (reference sequence). V shed 2 bases, J shed 8 bases, and the junction held 14 bases outside the gene matches. The CDR3 sequence is 17 residues long. DNA for the CDR3: TGTGCCTGGAGTCCACTTAGGTCCCGCAGGGGGCATTCACCCCTCCACTTT. It encodes CAWSPLRSRRGHSPLHF.

This clonotype was seen many times. The size of this beta chain means little, since it is a stray read in a library made for alpha chains. The chain carries TRBV6-1 and TRBJ1-6; D not resolved. The V gene lost 4 bases and the J gene lost 2 bases, with 9 bases spanning the gap. Germline V gives CDR1 MNHNS, CDR2 SASEGT. This CDR3 is built from 15 residues. The CDR3: CASSVLGPYNSPLHF. The CDR3 DNA follows: TGTGCCAGCAGTGTCTTAGGCCCCTATAATTCACCCCTCCACTTT.

This clonotype occurred many times. A library prepared for alpha chains yielded this beta chain as an off-target read; its size is of little meaning. The chain carries TRBV5-8 and TRBJ1-2, with unresolved D. Trimming took off 2 bases at V and 5 bases at J, with 10 bases between the two ends. The CDR3 totals 13 residues. From germline, CDR1 is SGHTS and CDR2 YDEGEE. DNA of the CDR3: TGTGCCAGCAGCTTCTATATTCAATATGGCTACACCTTC. Protein product: CASSFYIQYGYTF.

Relative to its sample, this clonotype is medium-sized (0.01 to 0.1%). Within a library made for alpha chains, this beta chain is off target, and its count is uninformative. The chain carries TRBV6-5 and TRBJ1-1; D perhaps matches TRBD1 (6 bases). The V end was cut by 6 bases, the J end by 4 bases, with 15 bases between. Germline V CDR1 and CDR2: MNHEY, SVGAGI. This CDR3 spans 14 amino acids. The CDR3 sequence: CASRSKVRGTEAFF. The CDR3 DNA reads TGTGCCAGCAGATCAAAGGTCAGGGGCACTGAAGCTTTCTTT.

This clonotype showed up many times. This beta chain is an unintended read in a library built for alpha chains; its size means little. The rearrangement uses TRBV28 and TRBJ1-6, with unresolved D. This CDR3 is built from 12 residues. The V end was cut by 6 bases, the J end by 15 bases, with 15 bases between. CDR1 is MDHEN and CDR2 is SYDVKM in the germline V gene. The CDR3 region has the DNA TGTGCCAGCAGCCTAAGACCGCTCCACCTCCACTTT. This encodes CASSLRPLHLHF.

This clonotype has a count of ten or more. Because the library targeted alpha chains, this beta chain is an off-target read whose size means little. The chain recombines TRBV28 with TRBJ2-5; tentative D call: TRBD2 (6 bases). Germline V lookup: CDR1 MDHEN, CDR2 SYDVKM. The CDR3 runs to 13 residues. Trimming stripped 7 bases from V and 2 bases from J, with 11 bases between. The CDR3: CASNFGGQETQYF. Here the CDR3 DNA reads TGTGCCAGCAACTTTGGGGGGCAAGAGACCCAGTACTTC. Full variable domain (outside the CDR3, taken from reference TRBV28 and TRBJ2-5): DVKVTQSSRYLVKRTGEKVFLECVQDMDHENMFWYRQDPGLGLRLIYFSYDVKMKEKGDIPEGYSVSREKKERFSLILESASTNQTSMYLCASNFGGQETQYFGPGTRLLVL.

This clonotype turned up a few times. A library prepared for alpha chains yielded this beta chain as an off-target read; its size is of little meaning. The V call is TRBV7-9, the J call TRBJ2-3; 10 positions agree with TRBD2. Trimming at V came to 7 bases and at J to 2 bases, leaving 6 bases not matched to a gene. CDR1 SEHNR and CDR2 FQNEAQ come from the germline V gene (reference sequence). This CDR3 has 15 amino acids. The CDR3 nucleotides are TGTGCCAGCATCCCCGGGACTAGCGCCACAGATACGCAGTATTTT. It translates to CASIPGTSATDTQYF.

This clonotype was detected ten times or more. A library prepared for alpha chains yielded this beta chain as an off-target read; its size is of little meaning. The chain joins TRBV10-2 to TRBJ2-7, with 15 bases identical to TRBD2. Germline V gene data show CDR1 as WSHSY and CDR2 as SAAADI. The V segment lost 6 bases and the J segment 5 bases; nucleotides outside the gene matches: 5. The CDR3 has 15 amino acids. The CDR3, as DNA: TGCGCCAGCAGCGGGACTAGCGGGGGGATCAACGAGCAGTACTTC. Its translation is CASSGTSGGINEQYF.

This clonotype was counted many times. This beta chain is a stray sequence in a library constructed for alpha chains; its clone size is not meaningful. The rearrangement uses TRBV29-1 and TRBJ2-7, with D hard to call. V was pared by 7 bases and J by 2 bases, with 15 bases between. This CDR3 has 13 residues. Per the germline V gene, CDR1 is SQVTM and CDR2 is ANQGSEA. CDR3 sequence: CSALDGGTYEQYF. The CDR3 DNA reads TGCAGCGCCTTAGACGGTGGTACCTACGAGCAGTACTTC.

Notes on this clonotype: This beta chain was picked up by a library intended for alpha chains and is off target, so its count carries little meaning. The chain recombines TRBV2 with TRBJ2-4; D is ambiguous. The V and J ends lost 4 bases and 4 bases respectively, with 11 bases between them. The CDR3 contains 14 residues. Germline CDR1 SNHLY, CDR2 FYNNEI. The CDR3 loop reads CASSVSAVKNIQYF. The DNA for the CDR3 is TGTGCCAGCAGTGTTTCCGCTGTTAAAAACATTCAGTACTTC.

This clonotype was seen repeatedly, ten times or more. With the library built for alpha chains, this beta chain is off target and its frequency is not meaningful. The V gene is TRBV9, the J gene TRBJ2-5; 8 bases fit TRBD2. This CDR3 has 15 amino acids. Per the germline V gene, CDR1 is SGDLS and CDR2 is YYNGEE. V gave up 0 bases and J gave up 5 bases; unmatched junction bases: 6. The CDR3 here is CASSVAGGPWETQYF. In DNA form, the CDR3 reads TGTGCCAGCAGCGTAGCGGGGGGGCCTTGGGAGACCCAGTACTTC.

By its share, this clonotype is medium-sized (0.01 to 0.1%). This beta chain is off target for a library built for alpha chains, so its abundance means little. The rearrangement uses TRBV12-3 or TRBV12-4 and TRBJ1-1; a possible D gene is TRBD1 (5 bases). CDR3 length: 11 amino acids. The ends were cut back, 11 bases at V and 1 base at J, with 8 bases in the middle. DNA for the CDR3: TGTGCCTACAGGAAGAACACTGAAGCTTTCTTT. It is translated as CAYRKNTEAFF.

This clonotype was counted many times. The library was built for alpha chains, so this beta chain is an off-target read and its size means little. This chain connects TRBV5-6 to TRBJ2-1, with TRBD2 matching over 8 bases. CDR1 is SGHDT and CDR2 is YYEEEE in the germline V gene. The CDR3 sequence is 16 residues long. The trim removed 4 bases at V and 8 bases at J, leaving 14 bases unmatched. The CDR3 coding sequence is TGTGCCAGCAGCCCCCTCCTTGCGGGGGGCCTCGATGAGCAGTTCTTC. Protein product: CASSPLLAGGLDEQFF.

Many counts were recorded for this clonotype. Since the library was made to target alpha chains, this beta chain is a stray read and its abundance is not meaningful. J is TRBJ1-2 and V is TRBV28, with 8 bases identical to TRBD1. Germline V lookup: CDR1 MDHEN, CDR2 SYDVKM. The CDR3 contains 13 residues. Losses at the gene ends were 6 bases for V and 9 bases for J; bases not matched to a gene: 9. In DNA form, the CDR3 reads TGTGCCAGCAGACCCAGGGGGCCTTCGCGCTACACCTTC. Its protein product is CASRPRGPSRYTF.

This clonotype was counted ten times or more. The library was prepared for alpha chains; this beta chain is a stray read, so its frequency means little. The J gene is TRBJ2-1, the V gene TRBV19; tentative D call: TRBD1 (6 bases). V lost 4 bases to trimming and J lost 2 bases, with 9 bases between them. The CDR3 consists of 14 residues. Germline V gene sequence: CDR1 LNHDA, CDR2 SQIVND (reference sequence). In DNA form, the CDR3 reads TGTGCCAGTAGTAACCAGGGGACCTACAATGAGCAGTTCTTC. Its translation is CASSNQGTYNEQFF.

This clonotype has a count of ten or more. This beta chain is a stray sequence in a library constructed for alpha chains; its clone size is not meaningful. The chain links TRBV5-5 to TRBJ2-7; a possible D gene is TRBD1 (6 bases). V was clipped by 0 bases and J by 7 bases, with 14 bases between them. In germline, CDR1 is SGHKS, CDR2 YYEKEE (reference sequence). CDR3 length: 14 amino acids. In DNA, the CDR3 is TGTGCCAGCAGCTTGGCCACTACAGGGTTTGAGCAGTACTTC. This translates into CASSLATTGFEQYF.

This clonotype has a count of ten or more. A library made for alpha chains picked up this beta chain off target, so its size means little. The CDR3 sequence: CASSRQGISPLHF. CDR3 in DNA: TGTGCCAGCAGCCGGCAGGGGATATCACCCCTCCACTTT. The V and J genes are TRBV3-1 and TRBJ1-6, with D perhaps TRBD1 (6 bases). Deletions cut 4 bases from V and 10 bases from J, with 11 bases between. This CDR3 is built from 13 residues. The V gene's germline CDR1 is LGHDT and CDR2 YNNKEL (reference sequence).